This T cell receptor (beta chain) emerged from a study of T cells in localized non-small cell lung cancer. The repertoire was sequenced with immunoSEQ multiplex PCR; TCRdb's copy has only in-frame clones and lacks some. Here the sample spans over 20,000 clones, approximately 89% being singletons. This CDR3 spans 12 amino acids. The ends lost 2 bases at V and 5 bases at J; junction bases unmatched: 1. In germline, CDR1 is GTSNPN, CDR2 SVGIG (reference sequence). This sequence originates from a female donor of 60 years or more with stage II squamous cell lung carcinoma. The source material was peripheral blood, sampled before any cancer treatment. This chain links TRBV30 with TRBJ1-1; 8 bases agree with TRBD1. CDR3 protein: CAWSQGATEAFF. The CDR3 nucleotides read TGTGCCTGGAGTCAGGGGGCAACTGAAGCTTTCTTT.